Shown below are 12 T cell receptor beta chains from a single sample sequenced in a study of cytomegalovirus exposure and HLA in healthy donors. Primers: 60 Vbeta forward and 13 Jbeta reverse. The assay was immunoSEQ multiplex PCR, and TCRdb's table has in-frame clones only and misses some. The sample records 45,000 to 65,000 clones, roughly 70% being singletons. Sequencing was performed on PBMCs. These receptors were obtained from a woman aged 45-65 years in good health and CMV-seropositive.

This clone occurred a few times. The chain combines TRBV28 with TRBJ2-7; TRBD1 might be the D (5 bases). Germline V CDR1 and CDR2: MDHEN, SYDVKM. This CDR3 comprises 12 residues. V was clipped by 8 bases and J by 7 bases, with 15 bases between them. The CDR3 nucleotides are TGTGCCAGCGGACACACGAGCGTGGAGCAGTACTTC. This sequence encodes CASGHTSVEQYF.

V gene TRBV6-1 combines with J gene TRBJ2-3; D remains unclear. Per germline, CDR1 MNHNS and CDR2 SASEGT. Deletions cut 7 bases from V and 1 base from J, with 9 bases between. This CDR3 is 13 amino acids long. CDR3 sequence (DNA): TGTGCCAGCACCCTGGCGGGCACAGATACGCAGTATTTT. This sequence encodes CASTLAGTDTQYF.

The rearrangement joins TRBV7-9 to TRBJ2-3; D remains ambiguous. Germline-derived CDR1 and CDR2 are SEHNR and FQNEAQ (reference sequence). The CDR3 spans 14 residues. V was trimmed by 3 bases and J by 1 base, leaving 8 bases between them. CDR3 loop: CASSFEARTDTQYF. CDR3 DNA: TGTGCCAGCAGCTTTGAAGCACGCACAGATACGCAGTATTTT. Combining the CDR3 with reference TRBV7-9 and TRBJ2-3 gives the whole variable domain DTGVSQNPRHKITKRGQNVTFRCDPISEHNRLYWYRQTLGQGPEFLTYFQNEAQLEKSRLLSDRFSAERPKGSFSTLEIQRTEQGDSAMYLCASSFEARTDTQYFGPGTRLTVL.

This clone was counted only a few times. This chain connects TRBV4-2 to TRBJ1-5; D is undetermined. The germline V gene has CDR1 LGHNA and CDR2 YNFKEQ. V shed 0 bases and J shed 3 bases, with 9 bases lying between them. This CDR3 comprises 15 residues. The CDR3 reads CASSQEWRNNQPQHF. CDR3 DNA sequence: TGTGCCAGCAGCCAAGAGTGGAGAAACAATCAGCCCCAGCATTTT.

The chain has TRBV30 and TRBJ1-4, with D maybe TRBD1 (6 bases). The CDR3 consists of 15 residues. The V gene lost 0 bases and the J gene lost 8 bases, with 16 bases spanning the gap. Germline loops: CDR1 GTSNPN, CDR2 SVGIG (reference sequence). CDR3 sequence: CAWSVGGGVGEKLFF. The DNA of the CDR3 is TGTGCCTGGAGTGTAGGGGGGGGTGTAGGCGAAAAACTGTTTTTT.

The gene calls are TRBV30 and TRBJ2-3, with a possible D match to TRBD1 (5 bases). This CDR3 is built from 12 residues. The germline V gene has CDR1 GTSNPN and CDR2 SVGIG (reference sequence). Between the trimmed V and J ends, which lost 3 bases and 6 bases, there was a span of 10 bases. The CDR3 is CAWSRVSDTQYF. The DNA of the CDR3 is TGTGCCTGGAGCAGGGTTTCGGATACGCAGTATTTT.

V gene TRBV6-5 combines with J gene TRBJ2-1; D ambiguous. Germline assignment: CDR1 MNHEY and CDR2 SVGAGI. The CDR3 has 13 residues. V lost 2 bases to trimming and J lost 9 bases, with 11 bases between them. The CDR3 loop is CASSYASRSEQFF. In DNA form, the CDR3 reads TGTGCCAGCAGTTACGCTTCGAGGAGTGAGCAGTTCTTC.

The chain joins TRBV14 to TRBJ2-1, with TRBD2 matching over 13 bases. J was trimmed by 0 bases and V by 4 bases; bases with no gene match: 6. Germline V CDR1 and CDR2: SGHDN, FVKESK. The CDR3 length is 18 residues. The CDR3 region is CASSPGLAGHSSYNEQFF. CDR3 DNA: TGTGCCAGCAGCCCGGGACTAGCGGGACATAGCTCCTACAATGAGCAGTTCTTC.

This clone was counted only a few times. The rearrangement links TRBV4-1 to TRBJ2-2, with a weak D call TRBD2 (5 bases). The germline CDR1 and CDR2 sequences are MGHRA and YSYEKL. Trimming left V 3 bases short and J 1 base short, with 24 bases between. This CDR3 has 20 amino acids. Here the CDR3 reads CASSQGSRPADLMNTGELFF. The CDR3 DNA is TGCGCCAGCAGCCAGGGATCCAGGCCAGCGGACCTCATGAACACCGGGGAGCTGTTTTTT.

J is TRBJ1-6 and V is TRBV4-3; tentatively, D is TRBD1 (5 bases). Looked up from germline, CDR1 is LGHNA and CDR2 is YSLEER. This CDR3 is 15 amino acids long. Between the trimmed V and J ends, which lost 3 bases and 5 bases, there was a span of 11 bases. DNA of the CDR3: TGCGCCAGCAGCCAGACAGCGTCGAATAATTCACCCCTCCACTTT. It is translated as CASSQTASNNSPLHF.

The chain couples TRBV5-1 to TRBJ2-1, with D possibly matching TRBD2 (6 bases). Trimming stripped 9 bases from V and 2 bases from J, with 12 bases between. The CDR3 has 13 residues. Germline CDR1 is SGHRS and CDR2 is YFSETQ. The CDR3 region is CATRESTYNEQFF. DNA for the CDR3: TGCGCCACTCGGGAGAGCACCTACAATGAGCAGTTCTTC.

The V call is TRBV9, the J call TRBJ2-7; 8 bases align to TRBD2. The CDR3 runs 15 residues. The junction had 15 bases not matched to a gene; V was cut back by 4 bases and J by 9 bases. Germline V lookup: CDR1 SGDLS, CDR2 YYNGEE. DNA for the CDR3: TGTGCCAGCAGCCAGACGGGACTAGGCTCAGCAAGGCAGTACTTC. This gives the protein CASSQTGLGSARQYF.